The TCR beta chain under discussion was sequenced for a study of cytomegalovirus exposure and HLA in healthy donors. In the study overall: Earlier sequencing of 150 million to 200 million T cells yielded 100 million to 120 million unique TCR beta sequences. Study-wide findings and caveats: TCR beta V segments were, for the most part, productive about 87% or about 30% of the time in an earlier analysis.

The donors, nominally healthy at sampling, likely had unrecorded immune exposures. The PCR ran on 60 Vbeta and 13 Jbeta primers. Using immunoSEQ multiplex PCR, the repertoire was profiled, and TCRdb retains in-frame clones only, with some absent. The data show 150,000 to 190,000 clones, around 74% seen once. Details on this clone: Its specificity is unknown.

Germline CDR1 SGHAT, CDR2 FQNNGV. This CDR3 region has 15 residues. Trimming cost V 4 bases and J 9 bases; bases outside gene matches: 6. The clonotype originates from a man aged 18 to 29 in good health and CMV-seronegative. The chain carries TRBV11-2 and TRBJ2-7; 16 nucleotides agree with TRBD2. Sequenced sample: PBMCs. Here the CDR3 DNA reads TGTGCCAGCAGCTCCCCGGGACTAGCGGGAGGGTCGCAGTACTTC. Protein: CASSSPGLAGGSQYF.